One sample yielded the 20 T cell receptor beta chains listed below, sequenced in a study of T cells after yellow fever vaccination. Each CDR3 protein is one row after TCRdb ran MiXCR on the 5' RACE reads. This sample has some 290,000 distinct CDR3 sequences, with around 10% found just once. Specimen: CD4+ T cells sorted from PBMCs, collected 45 days after the yellow fever booster vaccination. Receptors originate from a man aged 18 to 29 who received the YFV17D yellow fever vaccine.

This clonotype was seen a few times. The chain employs TRBV5-6 and TRBJ2-5, with D perhaps matching TRBD2 (5 bases). The CDR3 loop spans 14 amino acids. Trimming shortened V by 4 bases and J by 5 bases, and 15 bases separated the two germline ends. CDR1 SGHDT and CDR2 YYEEEE come from the germline V gene. This CDR3 is CASSPRLLLETQYF. In DNA, the CDR3 is TGTGCCAGCAGCCCTAGACTACTCCTGGAGACCCAGTACTTC.

This clonotype turned up a few times. This chain connects TRBV7-3 to TRBJ1-2, with 10 bases fitting TRBD1. J lost 3 bases, V lost 0 bases, and 1 base had no gene match. The CDR3 loop spans 15 amino acids. Germline V gene sequence: CDR1 SGHTA, CDR2 FQGTGA. The DNA for the CDR3 is TGTGCCAGCAGCTTAACCGGGACAGGGGACTATGGCTACACCTTC. Translating it yields CASSLTGTGDYGYTF.

This clonotype was seen more than once but under ten times. The chain combines TRBV6-2 or TRBV6-3 with TRBJ1-4; no reliable D call. CDR3 length: 14 amino acids. V was clipped by 0 bases and J by 8 bases, with 10 bases between them. In germline, CDR1 is MNHEY, CDR2 SVGEGT. The CDR3 DNA reads TGTGCCAGCAGTTACTCCCAGTTACGGGAAAAACTGTTTTTT. It codes for CASSYSQLREKLFF.

The sample holds a few counts of this clonotype. The chain carries TRBV7-8 and TRBJ2-7, with 8 bases aligning to TRBD2. Unmatched junction bases numbered 6, after V lost 5 bases and J lost 0 bases. This CDR3 region has 15 residues. Looked up from germline, CDR1 is SGHVS and CDR2 is FQNEAQ. Here the CDR3 DNA reads TGTGCCAGCAGCGGCGGTCTAGCGGGCTCCTACGAGCAGTACGTC. Its translation is CASSGGLAGSYEQYV.

In this sample, this clonotype turned up many times. The gene calls are TRBV4-1 and TRBJ1-2; D gene ambiguous. CDR1 and CDR2 (germline): MGHRA, YSYEKL. This CDR3 is built from 14 residues. V was shortened by 0 bases and J by 4 bases, with 9 bases between the two germline ends. In DNA, the CDR3 is TGCGCCAGCAGCCAAGATGCGGATAGCTATGGCTACACCTTC. Its translation: CASSQDADSYGYTF.

About this clonotype: A much larger clone sits a single nucleotide away, making a read error possible. The conserved phenylalanine or tryptophan normally closing the CDR3 is absent here, so this likely arose from a read error. This sequence joins TRBV10-3 and TRBJ1-2; maybe TRBD1 (5 bases). The germline V gene encodes CDR1 ENHRY and CDR2 SYGVKD. The CDR3 is 14 residues long. Trimming removed 0 bases at V and 1 base at J, with 6 bases between. In DNA, the CDR3 is TGTGCCATCAGTGAGTCCGGACATAACTATGGCTACACCTTA. The encoded protein is CAISESGHNYGYTL.

The V and J genes are TRBV27 and TRBJ2-7; TRBD1 matches 9 bases. This CDR3 has 15 residues. Per germline, CDR1 MNHEY and CDR2 SMNVEV (reference sequence). Trimming took 7 bases from V and 6 from J; bases not matched to a gene: 13. This CDR3 reads CASIPFGTGIREQYF. CDR3 nucleotides: TGTGCCAGCATTCCCTTTGGGACAGGGATACGCGAGCAGTACTTC.

The J gene is TRBJ2-7, the V gene TRBV5-1; D is ambiguous. This CDR3 spans 13 amino acids. Germline lookup yields CDR1 SGHRS and CDR2 YFSETQ. Trimming cost V 0 bases and J 3 bases, with 7 bases left between them. The CDR3 loop is CASSLEFHYEQYF. CDR3 nucleotides: TGCGCCAGCAGCTTGGAGTTCCACTACGAGCAGTACTTC.

At least ten counts were recorded for this clonotype. J is TRBJ1-1 and V is TRBV12-3 or TRBV12-4, with no clear D. Trimming took off 3 bases at V and 10 bases at J, with 15 bases between the two ends. The CDR3 spans 13 residues. CDR3 DNA: TGTGCCAGCAGTTTCCGTCCCGTTGACGGAGCTTTCTTT. Translated: CASSFRPVDGAFF.

Only a few counts were recorded for this clonotype. The V and J genes are TRBV20-1 and TRBJ1-2, with D unclear. The CDR3 runs 13 residues. Germline V gives CDR1 DFQATT, CDR2 SNEGSKA (reference sequence). V dropped 1 base and J dropped 0 bases, with 6 bases sitting between them. CDR3 region: CSARVVANYGYTF. In DNA, the CDR3 is TGCAGTGCTAGAGTGGTGGCTAACTATGGCTACACCTTC.

This sequence joins TRBV7-9 and TRBJ2-1; 8 bases agree with TRBD2. Germline trimming cut 4 bases from V and 3 bases from J; bases unmatched to any gene: 11. Germline CDR1 SEHNR, CDR2 FQNEAQ (reference sequence). The CDR3 contains 17 residues. The CDR3 region is CASSSGRAGAIYNEQFF. The CDR3 bases are TGTGCCAGCAGCTCCGGCCGAGCGGGGGCCATCTACAATGAGCAGTTCTTC.

The chain uses TRBV19 and TRBJ2-2, with no clear D. CDR1 is LNHDA and CDR2 is SQIVND in the germline V gene (reference sequence). V was pared by 3 bases and J by 0 bases, with 5 bases between. The CDR3 spans 14 residues. As DNA, the CDR3 is TGTGCCAGTAGTATCTTATCGAACACCGGGGAGCTGTTTTTT. The encoded protein is CASSILSNTGELFF.

This clonotype has just a few counts. The CDR3 spells CASRSNMLETQYF. The CDR3 DNA reads TGTGCCAGCAGAAGTAATATGTTGGAGACCCAGTACTTC. The rearrangement links TRBV12-3 or TRBV12-4 to TRBJ2-5; D remains unclear. The CDR3 runs 13 residues. The V end was cut by 6 bases, the J end by 5 bases, with 13 bases between.

This rearrangement joins TRBV5-1 to TRBJ1-1, with TRBD1 identical over 7 bases. V was clipped by 6 bases and J by 0 bases; unmatched bases: 5. Per germline, CDR1 SGHRS and CDR2 YFSETQ. There are 14 residues in the CDR3. The CDR3 is CASNLGTVNTEAFF. In DNA, the CDR3 is TGCGCCAGCAACCTAGGGACAGTGAACACTGAAGCTTTCTTT.

This clonotype was recorded a few times. This chain links TRBV6-6 with TRBJ2-1, with 7 bases lining up with TRBD2. The CDR3 loop spans 18 amino acids. Germline CDR1 reads MNHNY; CDR2 reads SVGAGI (reference sequence). With 0 bases clipped from V and 0 bases from J, the junction kept 8 bases outside the gene matches. The CDR3 loop reads CASSYSGAGYSSYNEQFF. The DNA for the CDR3 is TGTGCCAGCAGTTACTCGGGAGCGGGGTATAGCTCCTACAATGAGCAGTTCTTC.

The J gene is TRBJ2-7, the V gene TRBV28; D uncertain. CDR3 length: 13 residues. Trimming took 7 bases from V and 3 from J, leaving 13 bases between them. The germline V gene encodes CDR1 MDHEN and CDR2 SYDVKM. Here the CDR3 reads CASTSRAGYEQYF. The CDR3 DNA reads as TGTGCCAGCACCTCACGGGCCGGCTACGAGCAGTACTTC. Together with reference TRBV28 and TRBJ2-7, the CDR3 gives the full variable domain: DVKVTQSSRYLVKRTGEKVFLECVQDMDHENMFWYRQDPGLGLRLIYFSYDVKMKEKGDIPEGYSVSREKKERFSLILESASTNQTSMYLCASTSRAGYEQYFGPGTRLTVT.

This clonotype occurred a few times. V and J are TRBV5-1 and TRBJ2-3; D uncertain. Per the germline V gene, CDR1 is SGHRS and CDR2 is YFSETQ. The ends were cut back, 3 bases at V and 6 bases at J, with 5 bases in the middle. The CDR3 runs 11 residues. The CDR3 nucleotides are TGCGCCAGCAGCTGGTTTGATACGCAGTATTTT. It yields the protein CASSWFDTQYF.

V gene TRBV7-3 combines with J gene TRBJ1-2; TRBD1 agrees at 10 bases. V gave up 2 bases and J gave up 3 bases; unmatched junction bases: 6. The CDR3 spans 16 residues. CDR1 is SGHTA and CDR2 is FQGTGA in the germline V gene. CDR3 DNA sequence: TGTGCCAGCAGCTTATACGGACAGGGGGAGGACTATGGCTACACCTTC. Its translation is CASSLYGQGEDYGYTF.

The CDR3 sequence: CASKGAYQETQYF. CDR3 coding DNA: TGTGCCAGCAAGGGGGCATACCAAGAGACCCAGTACTTC. The chain recombines TRBV12-3 or TRBV12-4 with TRBJ2-5; 7 bases agree with TRBD1. The junction had 2 bases not matched to a gene; V was cut back by 7 bases and J by 0 bases. CDR3 length equals 13 residues.

This clonotype was counted a few times. The chain links TRBV20-1 to TRBJ2-7; D perhaps matches TRBD2 (6 bases). CDR1 and CDR2 from the germline V gene are DFQATT and SNEGSKA (reference sequence). The ends were cut back, 6 bases at V and 7 bases at J, with 22 bases in the middle. CDR3 length: 14 residues. The CDR3 DNA reads TGCAGTGCCCCCCTCGGGACTGGACGTCTAGAGCAGTACTTC. Its protein product is CSAPLGTGRLEQYF.